This T cell receptor (beta chain) was obtained from a study of shared clonotypes between healthy human individuals. Overall study: In total, the donors were a couple of women and a few men aged 18 to 49. A donor's plate count was three for CD4 naive and three for CD4 memory; CD8 naive had two and CD8 memory one.

The V gene lost 2 bases and the J gene lost 2 bases, with 9 bases spanning the gap. Germline CDR1 reads MNHEY; CDR2 reads SMNVEV (reference sequence). The CDR3 is 15 amino acids. Clones were sequenced by immunoSEQ multiplex PCR, and TCRdb holds only the in-frame ones, with some missing. The table lists about 680,000 clones, about two thirds of them singletons. This clone has a single count. What it recognizes is unknown. Study-wide results and limits: The low donor count limited represented genetic and exposure-history diversity.

Adult Caucasians living in Nashville, Tennessee made up all of the donors. The sample was memory CD4+ T cells sorted from blood. Indicated subset: CD45RA-negative fraction. The chain recombines TRBV27 with TRBJ2-2; D is unresolved. This clonotype was sampled from a woman in her twenties or thirties in good health. The CDR3 DNA reads TGTGCCAGCAGTTTAGGTTGGATCAACACCGGGGAGCTGTTTTTT. This translates into CASSLGWINTGELFF.